This TCR beta chain came from a study of T-cell reconstitution after alpha-beta-depleted transplantation in children. Study conclusions and caveats: After transplant, at about two months, alpha-beta T cells were reportedly derived from several hundred expanded graft clones. T-cell counts and diversity were attributed mostly to newly produced T cells one year after transplant. The high TCRbeta diversity at day 60 in some patients came from surviving recipient T cells and thymic progenitors.

This clonotype was observed at least ten times. Its antigen is undetermined. As it was prepared, the TCRbeta library received unique molecular identifiers. A single record per CDR3 protein comes from TCRdb applying MiXCR to the PCR reads. The profile covers about 300,000 distinct CDR3 sequences, with roughly 7.8% appearing a single time and 8.5% to 9.5% taken by the ten largest. The clonotype originates from a female patient aged 2 to 10 who had a stem cell transplant for Fanconi anemia, so the T cells may come from the graft donor. Sequencing was performed on peripheral blood, taken 360 days after TCRalphabeta/CD19-depleted stem cell transplant.

In DNA form, the CDR3 reads TGCGCCAGCAGTCCTGGGAGTGGGGCAGATACGCAGTATTTT. Amino acid sequence: CASSPGSGADTQYF. V gene TRBV5-1 combines with J gene TRBJ2-3; maybe TRBD2 (5 bases). The CDR3 covers 14 residues. Trimming removed 5 bases at V and 4 bases at J, with 14 bases between. CDR1 is SGHRS and CDR2 is YFSETQ in the germline V gene.